A selection of T cell receptor beta chains follows, all from one sample in a study of blood T cell repertoires in COVID-19. TCRdb's table, derived via immunoSEQ multiplex PCR, lists solely in-frame clones and lacks some. The data contain about 360,000 clones, around nine tenths of them singletons. Sequencing was performed on peripheral blood. These receptors were obtained from a woman aged 55-75 years with COVID-19, enrolled during active disease. Both conserved end residues are part of each CDR3. D genes are given only for firm matches. Rows give clone size only sometimes, using once, few, many, or a class for an expanded clone.

cdr3_nt,cdr3_aa,d_call,j_call,clone_size,v_call
TGTGCCAGCAGTGAACAGGGGCGTTCGCCCGAGCAGTACTTC,CASSEQGRSPEQYF,NA,TRBJ2-7,NA,TRBV6-1
TGTGCCAGTAGCGACCGGGTCATCCCGGGTACAGATACGCAGTATTTT,CASSDRVIPGTDTQYF,NA,TRBJ2-3,NA,TRBV19
TGTGCCAGCAGCTTAGCGGAGCCAGATACGCAGTATTTT,CASSLAEPDTQYF,NA,TRBJ2-3,NA,TRBV7-3
TGTGCCAGCAGCCCCTTAGGGACTAGCGCGGGGGAGACCCAGTACTTC,CASSPLGTSAGETQYF,TRBD2,TRBJ2-5,NA,TRBV4-2
TGTGCCAGTAGCCCAACTAGATTTTCACAAGAGACCCAGTACTTC,CASSPTRFSQETQYF,NA,TRBJ2-5,once,TRBV19
TGTGCTAGTGCTGTAGGACTCCCGTACTCTGGAAACACCATATATTTT,CASAVGLPYSGNTIYF,NA,TRBJ1-3,NA,TRBV12-5
TGTGCCAGTAGTACCCCTTCCCCGGGGATCGCTGAAGCTTTCTTT,CASSTPSPGIAEAFF,NA,TRBJ1-1,NA,TRBV19
TGTGCCAGCAGGAACGGGGGGGCCTTCATAGATACGCAGTATTTT,CASRNGGAFIDTQYF,TRBD2,TRBJ2-3,NA,TRBV6-5
TGTGCCACCTTGGACAAAAACTATGGCTACACCTTC,CATLDKNYGYTF,NA,TRBJ1-2,NA,TRBV5-4
TGTGCCATCAGTGAGCGGGGGGTCCAAGAGACCCAGTACTTC,CAISERGVQETQYF,TRBD2,TRBJ2-5,NA,TRBV10-3
TGTGCCAGTAGTATAGACAGGGTTGGCTACACCTTC,CASSIDRVGYTF,NA,TRBJ1-2,NA,TRBV19
TGTGCCAGCAGCCAGCCTAGCGGGGGGGCCACAGATACGCAGTATTTT,CASSQPSGGATDTQYF,TRBD2,TRBJ2-3,NA,TRBV5-5
TGTGCTAGTGGTGGGGGAGGGCAGCAGTACTTC,CASGGGGQQYF,TRBD2,TRBJ2-7,NA,TRBV12-5
TGTGCCAGTAGTCTATGGACTAGCGGGGTTTCCACAGATACGCAGTATTTT,CASSLWTSGVSTDTQYF,TRBD2,TRBJ2-3,NA,TRBV19
TGTGCCAGCAGCCAAGGGGGTAGCGGGGGCCCCTCCTACGAGCAGTACTTC,CASSQGGSGGPSYEQYF,TRBD2,TRBJ2-7,NA,TRBV3-1/TRBV3-2
TGTGCCAGCAGCATATCCCGGAGAAGGTATGAAAAACTGTTTTTT,CASSISRRRYEKLFF,NA,TRBJ1-4,NA,TRBV11-3
TGTGCCAGCAGTGAAACCTCCAGGGGGCTTGAAGCTTTCTTT,CASSETSRGLEAFF,TRBD1,TRBJ1-1,NA,TRBV6-4
TGTGCCAGTTCGGGACACTACGAGCAGTACTTC,CASSGHYEQYF,NA,TRBJ2-7,NA,TRBV7-2
TGTGCCACCACGACAGGAATCTCCTACAATGAGCAGTTCTTC,CATTTGISYNEQFF,NA,TRBJ2-1,NA,TRBV3-1/TRBV3-2
TGTGCCAGCAGCTTTTTAGCGGGGGTGGGTAATGAGCAGTTCTTC,CASSFLAGVGNEQFF,TRBD2,TRBJ2-1,NA,TRBV11-3
TGTGCCAGCAGTCCGCAAACGGACAGACTTTATAATGAAAAACTGTTTTTT,CASSPQTDRLYNEKLFF,NA,TRBJ1-4,few,TRBV6-6
TGCGCCAGCAGCTTGGTTGCGGGGTTTGAGCAGTTCTTC,CASSLVAGFEQFF,NA,TRBJ2-1,NA,TRBV5-1
TGTGCCATCAGTGAGAACAGCCGTTCACCCCTCCACTTT,CAISENSRSPLHF,NA,TRBJ1-6,NA,TRBV10-3
TGTGCCAGCAGCTTAGAAACCCGGGATCTGCCTGACGAGCAGTACTTC,CASSLETRDLPDEQYF,NA,TRBJ2-7,once,TRBV7-8
TGTGCCAGCAGCCAAATGGAACAGGGGTTAAGGGGGTCCTACAATGAGCAGTTCTTC,CASSQMEQGLRGSYNEQFF,TRBD1,TRBJ2-1,NA,TRBV3-1/TRBV3-2
TGTGCCAGCAGCGGCGACAGGAGATATTCACCCCTCCACTTT,CASSGDRRYSPLHF,NA,TRBJ1-6,NA,TRBV14
TGTGCCAGCGGCAGGGATTTAGTGAACACTGAAGCTTTCTTT,CASGRDLVNTEAFF,NA,TRBJ1-1,NA,TRBV5-4
TGTGCTAGTGGTTTGGGGACAGCTCGGAATGAAAAACTGTTTTTT,CASGLGTARNEKLFF,NA,TRBJ1-4,NA,TRBV12-5
TGCGCCAGCAGCTTGGGCTTGGACAGGCTCACCGGGGAGCTGTTTTTT,CASSLGLDRLTGELFF,TRBD1,TRBJ2-2,NA,TRBV5-1
TGTGCCAGCTCACCAGGGACAGCCTACGAGCAGTACTTC,CASSPGTAYEQYF,TRBD1,TRBJ2-7,NA,TRBV18
TGCGCCAGCAGCCAAGGGGGGGTCCTCATCCACTCTGGAAACACCATATATTTT,CASSQGGVLIHSGNTIYF,NA,TRBJ1-3,NA,TRBV4-1
TGTGCCAGCAGCTTACTAAGGAGAACTCCCACAGATACGCAGTATTTT,CASSLLRRTPTDTQYF,NA,TRBJ2-3,NA,TRBV11-3
TGTGCCAGCAGCCCAACAACAGGGGTGGCGGAGACCCAGTACTTC,CASSPTTGVAETQYF,TRBD1,TRBJ2-5,NA,TRBV11-2
TGTGCCAGCATTTCCGGGACAGTAAACACTGAAGCTTTCTTT,CASISGTVNTEAFF,TRBD1,TRBJ1-1,NA,TRBV27
TGTGCCAGCAGCGTTAGAAGAGGGGCTGGGCGGGGAAGCACAGATACGCAGTATTTT,CASSVRRGAGRGSTDTQYF,NA,TRBJ2-3,NA,TRBV9
TGTGCCAGCAGCTTAACGGGGGGTGGGCCCCAGCATTTT,CASSLTGGGPQHF,NA,TRBJ1-5,NA,TRBV7-3
TGTGCCAGCAGCTACAGAATAGCAGCAGGGAGGGCCTACAATGAGCAGTTCTTC,CASSYRIAAGRAYNEQFF,TRBD2,TRBJ2-1,NA,TRBV3-1/TRBV3-2
TGTGCCAGCAGCTTAGTGGACAGCCACTCTGGAAACACCATATATTTT,CASSLVDSHSGNTIYF,NA,TRBJ1-3,once,TRBV7-2
TGCAGCGTTGAAGTATGGGACGGGGACAGGGAGTTATCCTACGAGCAGTACTTC,CSVEVWDGDRELSYEQYF,TRBD1,TRBJ2-7,NA,TRBV29-1
TGTGCCAGCAGCTCCCAGGGGATTACCACCTTC,CASSSQGITTF,NA,TRBJ1-2,NA,TRBV7-9
TGCGCCAGCAGCCCGGGACCCCAGGGGGATGAGCAGTTCTTC,CASSPGPQGDEQFF,TRBD1,TRBJ2-1,NA,TRBV5-1
TGTGCCTGGAGTTACCTAGACACAGATACGCAGTATTTT,CAWSYLDTDTQYF,NA,TRBJ2-3,NA,TRBV30
TGTGCCAGCAGCAAGGGACAGTTCTATGGCTACACCTTC,CASSKGQFYGYTF,TRBD1,TRBJ1-2,few,TRBV7-2
TGTGCCAGCAGCTTATCAGGGGATCAGCCCCAGCATTTT,CASSLSGDQPQHF,NA,TRBJ1-5,NA,TRBV11-2
TGTGCCTTAACAGGGGGCTCGACGGTAAAACTGTTTTTT,CALTGGSTVKLFF,TRBD1,TRBJ1-4,NA,TRBV30